This T cell receptor (beta chain) came from a study of T cell repertoires in cytomegalovirus infection. Looking at the study overall: Researchers turned to recently identified HLA-C-restricted CMV epitopes as well as well-studied HLA-B-restricted ones. Indications of both CMV infection and matching HLA type were provided by public TCR beta signatures. Study conclusions and caveats: It was HLA-C-restricted CMV-specific TCR beta clonotypes that dominated the response ex vivo.

V was clipped by 2 bases and J by 8 bases, with 13 bases between them. Germline CDR1 reads ENHRY; CDR2 reads SYGVKD. This CDR3 has 14 amino acids. Via MiXCR, TCRdb re-called the reads, giving one row per CDR3 protein. Here the sample spans 80,000 or so distinct CDR3 sequences, 20% to 30% being singletons. This clonotype was found a few times. Its antigen is not identified. The chain couples TRBV10-3 to TRBJ2-1, with a possible D match to TRBD1 (6 bases). This specimen consisted of CD8+ T cells from cultured PBMCs, obtained from culture after CMV antigen stimulation. The TCR sequence derives from a human donor in good health (CMV status not recorded). Some clones in this sample may be carry-over from other donors' samples. The CDR3 sequence: CAISEKQGSDEQFF. The DNA of the CDR3 is TGTGCCATCAGTGAGAAACAGGGTTCGGATGAGCAGTTCTTC.